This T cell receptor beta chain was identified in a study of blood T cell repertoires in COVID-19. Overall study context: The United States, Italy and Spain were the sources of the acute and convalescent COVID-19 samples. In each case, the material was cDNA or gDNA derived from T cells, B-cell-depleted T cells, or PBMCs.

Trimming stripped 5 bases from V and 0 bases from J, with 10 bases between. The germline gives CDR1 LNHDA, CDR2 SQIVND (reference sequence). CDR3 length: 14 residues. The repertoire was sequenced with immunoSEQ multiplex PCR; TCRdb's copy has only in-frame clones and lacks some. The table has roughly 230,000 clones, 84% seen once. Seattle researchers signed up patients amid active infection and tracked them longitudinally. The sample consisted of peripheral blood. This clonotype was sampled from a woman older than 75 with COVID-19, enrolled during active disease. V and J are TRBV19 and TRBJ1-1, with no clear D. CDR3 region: CASSARELNTEAFF. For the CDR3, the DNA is TGTGCCAGTAGTGCCCGGGAGTTGAACACTGAAGCTTTCTTT.